This is a list of T cell receptor beta chains from one sample in a study of control samples from healthy donors and cancer patients. Assay used: immunoSEQ multiplex PCR; TCRdb lists only in-frame clones, some missing. This sample carries under 85,000 clones, roughly 84% of them seen once, and the ten largest clones take under 14%. Source material: PBMCs. The receptors originated from a man aged 55 to 70 with head and neck cancer. CDR3s include the opening cysteine and the closing phenylalanine or tryptophan. The order of the fields is J gene, V gene, CDR3 protein.

TRBJ2-1,TRBV11-2,CASSSLEGAHNEQFF
TRBJ1-1,TRBV6-1,CASSEDGESTEAFF
TRBJ1-1,TRBV11-2,CASSLGGAGSNTEAFF
TRBJ1-1,TRBV2,CASSERITNTEAFF
TRBJ1-1,TRBV27,CASSLYGTGTAPEAFF
TRBJ2-3,TRBV27,CASSRRYGRTDTQYF
TRBJ2-3,TRBV10-3,CAISPRAPSTDTQYF
TRBJ1-5,TRBV10-3,CAISSSGTGQPQHF
TRBJ1-2,TRBV20-1,CSASTGDGYTF
TRBJ1-4,TRBV2,CASRDSNRGEKLFF
TRBJ2-3,TRBV5-4,CASSLDYTFTDTQYF
TRBJ1-2,TRBV30,CAWRGRGDYGYTF
TRBJ1-1,TRBV7-9,CASSLEILNTEAFF
TRBJ1-2,TRBV12-3/TRBV12-4,CASRPGGAGYTF
TRBJ2-7,TRBV7-8,CASSILGTSGTYEQYF
TRBJ2-1,TRBV5-1,CASSFILGGGYNEQFF
TRBJ2-3,TRBV28,CASRLAGVPSTDTQYF
TRBJ1-5,TRBV27,CASSPLGDRVQPQHF
TRBJ2-7,TRBV28,CASSLREEAGVYEQYF
TRBJ1-2,TRBV18,CASSPGSLNYGYTF
TRBJ1-5,TRBV28,CASRPGGARSNQPQHF
TRBJ1-5,TRBV7-9,CASSLTGAGDQPQHF
TRBJ2-6,TRBV11-2,CASSSFLAVSNVLTF
TRBJ1-5,TRBV6-1,CASSEAISWTGGGQPQHF
TRBJ2-1,TRBV3-1/TRBV3-2,CASALGGDGSYNEQFF
TRBJ2-4,TRBV3-1/TRBV3-2,CASSSSSPRNIQYF
TRBJ2-5,TRBV3-1/TRBV3-2,CASSRGDGGETQYF
TRBJ2-4,TRBV27,CATLDRTAKNIQYF
TRBJ1-1,TRBV28,CASSTRPGQGKAFF
TRBJ1-3,TRBV9,CASSVGHRGGNTIYF
TRBJ2-7,TRBV11-2,CASSFRDSLAEQYF
TRBJ1-2,TRBV12-3/TRBV12-4,CASSQYRGLGYTF
TRBJ2-4,TRBV3-1/TRBV3-2,CASSPEGRNIQYF
TRBJ2-1,TRBV30,CAWTSGFNEQFF
TRBJ2-5,TRBV19,CASSIKYPAFETQYF
TRBJ2-1,TRBV3-1/TRBV3-2,CASSPPGASPYNEQFF
TRBJ2-7,TRBV10-3,CAISAGTGQPWYF
TRBJ2-3,TRBV4-1,CASSLSGDTDTQYF
TRBJ1-1,TRBV2,CASSVINTEAFF
TRBJ2-1,TRBV6-6,CASEGDRTREQFF
TRBJ2-1,TRBV6-4,CASSAGTNNEQFF
TRBJ2-7,TRBV7-2,CASSSIGGISYEQYF
TRBJ2-7,TRBV10-2,CASSAIYEQYF
TRBJ2-6,TRBV2,CASRLNRDSGANVLTF
TRBJ2-3,TRBV6-5,CASSYWSLSGTDTQYF
TRBJ1-2,TRBV5-8,CASSLGQGNYGYTF
TRBJ2-3,TRBV5-4,CASSLSGRDRDTQYF
TRBJ2-7,TRBV27,CASSGTGVGSYEQYF
TRBJ2-3,TRBV29-1,CSVLTRDSNTDTQYF
TRBJ1-1,TRBV27,CASSLLPGQGPEAFF
TRBJ2-1,TRBV7-6,CASSQRTAGDEQFF
TRBJ2-1,TRBV27,CASRHKAGSSYNEQFF
TRBJ2-7,TRBV10-3,CAISDPRLPAYNEQYF
TRBJ2-7,TRBV12-2,CASRLAWTGPGEQYF
TRBJ1-2,TRBV9,CASSAGTYGYTF